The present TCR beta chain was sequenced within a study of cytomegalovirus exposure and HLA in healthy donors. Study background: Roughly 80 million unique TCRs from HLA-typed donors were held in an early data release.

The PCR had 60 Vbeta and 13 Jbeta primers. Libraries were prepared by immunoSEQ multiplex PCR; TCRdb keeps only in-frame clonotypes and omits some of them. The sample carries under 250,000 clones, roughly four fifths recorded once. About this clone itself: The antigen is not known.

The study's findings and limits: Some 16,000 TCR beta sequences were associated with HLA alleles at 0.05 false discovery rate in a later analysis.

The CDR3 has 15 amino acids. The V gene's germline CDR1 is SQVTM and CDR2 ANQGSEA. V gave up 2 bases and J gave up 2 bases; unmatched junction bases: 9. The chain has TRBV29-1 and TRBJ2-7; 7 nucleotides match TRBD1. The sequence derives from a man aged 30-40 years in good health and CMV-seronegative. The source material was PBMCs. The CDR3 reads CSVEFLGTEAYEQYF. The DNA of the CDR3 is TGCAGCGTTGAATTTCTTGGGACAGAAGCCTACGAGCAGTACTTC.